Below are 13 T cell receptor beta chains sequenced from a single sample in a study of PD-1 blockade in mismatch repair-deficient tumors. Using immunoSEQ multiplex PCR, the repertoire was profiled, and TCRdb retains in-frame clones only, with some absent. The sample lists 20,000 to 25,000 clones, about 83% occurring once. Sequencing was performed on peripheral blood, taken 2 weeks after starting pembrolizumab. Source of these receptors: an adult with mismatch repair-deficient cancer.

The chain carries TRBV29-1 and TRBJ2-7; D is undetermined. This CDR3 comprises 13 residues. The germline V gene encodes CDR1 SQVTM and CDR2 ANQGSEA. Trimming shortened V by 4 bases and J by 5 bases, and 15 bases separated the two germline ends. The CDR3 DNA is TGCAGCGTTGTCTCTAGTGAAAACCACGAGCAGTACTTC. Protein sequence: CSVVSSENHEQYF.

CDR3 nucleotide sequence: TGTGCCAGCAGTGAAGCCAGGAACACCGGGGAGCTGTTTTTT. Protein: CASSEARNTGELFF. The chain recombines TRBV2 with TRBJ2-2; D is uncertain. CDR1 SNHLY and CDR2 FYNNEI come from the germline V gene. Between the trimmed V and J ends, which lost 0 bases and 1 base, there was a span of 3 bases. The CDR3 contains 14 residues.

V is TRBV5-4 and J is TRBJ1-4; TRBD1 aligns across 8 bases. The CDR3 length is 15 residues. Germline lookup yields CDR1 SGHNT and CDR2 YYREEE (reference sequence). The trim removed 4 bases at V and 1 base at J, leaving 3 bases unmatched. CDR3 sequence: CASSQTGVTNEKLFF. The CDR3 DNA reads TGTGCCAGCAGCCAGACAGGGGTAACTAATGAAAAACTGTTTTTT.

This clone has only a few counts. J is TRBJ1-1 and V is TRBV2, with TRBD1 as a possible D gene (6 bases). There are 14 residues in the CDR3. Germline lookup yields CDR1 SNHLY and CDR2 FYNNEI. V was clipped by 3 bases and J by 3 bases, with 11 bases between them. Here the CDR3 reads CASSEDSWDTEAFF. The CDR3 bases are TGTGCCAGCAGTGAGGACAGCTGGGACACTGAAGCTTTCTTT.

The CDR3 is CASSESVGGGTGELFF. The CDR3 coding sequence is TGCGCCAGCAGTGAGTCGGTGGGAGGGGGCACCGGGGAGCTGTTTTTT. V gene TRBV10-1 combines with J gene TRBJ2-2, with D perhaps TRBD2 (7 bases). V lost 0 bases and J 4 bases, leaving 12 bases between the germline ends. This CDR3 has 16 residues. From germline, CDR1 is WNHNN and CDR2 SYGVQD (reference sequence).

The rearrangement links TRBV6-1 to TRBJ2-7; no clear D. Germline CDR1 and CDR2: MNHNS and SASEGT. The CDR3 is 11 residues long. The V and J ends lost 5 bases and 7 bases respectively, with 9 bases between them. The CDR3 region has the DNA TGTGCCAGCAGTTTATCCTCAGAGCAGTACTTC. Its translation: CASSLSSEQYF.

V and J are TRBV11-2 and TRBJ2-7; TRBD2 matches at 8 bases. The germline V gene encodes CDR1 SGHAT and CDR2 FQNNGV. CDR3 length equals 17 residues. V trimming: 1 base; J trimming: 5 bases; junction bases outside the gene matches: 13. This CDR3 reads CASSLGKWGVAGNEQYF. The CDR3 DNA sequence: TGTGCCAGCAGCTTAGGAAAGTGGGGAGTAGCGGGAAACGAGCAGTACTTC.

The V gene is TRBV4-2, the J gene TRBJ2-3; D is possibly TRBD2 (6 bases). This CDR3 spans 15 amino acids. Between the trimmed V and J ends, which lost 1 base and 4 bases, there was a span of 12 bases. Germline CDR1 and CDR2: LGHNA and YNFKEQ. The CDR3 DNA is TGTGCCAGCAGCCAAGCCAATGGAGGGGCAGATACGCAGTATTTT. Residues: CASSQANGGADTQYF.

CDR3 nucleotide sequence: TGTGCCAGCAGCCGGACAGGGGGCTTCTTCAGCTCCTACAATGAGCAGTTCTTC. It translates to CASSRTGGFFSSYNEQFF. V usage is TRBV2 and J usage is TRBJ2-1; 11 bases are a match to TRBD1. V lost 6 bases and J lost 0; bases outside the gene matches: 10. The CDR3 is 18 residues long. CDR1 and CDR2 from the germline V gene are SNHLY and FYNNEI.

The chain employs TRBV7-8 and TRBJ2-1; 7 nucleotides match TRBD1. Per the germline V gene, CDR1 is SGHVS and CDR2 is FQNEAQ. The CDR3 extends over 15 amino acids. V shed 5 bases, J shed 2 bases, and the junction held 6 bases outside the gene matches. CDR3 region: CASSQRTGTYNEQFF. CDR3 bases: TGTGCCAGCAGCCAGCGGACAGGAACCTACAATGAGCAGTTCTTC.

The chain couples TRBV11-2 to TRBJ2-1, with D perhaps TRBD2 (6 bases). The germline V and J ends were trimmed by 0 bases and 7 bases, with 10 bases remaining between them. Germline lookup yields CDR1 SGHAT and CDR2 FQNNGV. The CDR3 is 14 residues long. CDR3 bases: TGTGCCAGCAGCTTAGACGGGAGTGATAATGAGCAGTTCTTC. The encoded protein is CASSLDGSDNEQFF.

The V and J genes are TRBV19 and TRBJ1-3; weak D call: TRBD1 (5 bases). V was trimmed by 7 bases and J by 2 bases, leaving 6 bases between them. There are 12 residues in the CDR3. CDR1 is LNHDA and CDR2 is SQIVND in the germline V gene (reference sequence). CDR3 sequence (DNA): TGTGCCAGTATAGGGGCTGGAAACACCATATATTTT. Translating gives CASIGAGNTIYF. Looking up the rest from reference TRBV19 and TRBJ1-3 gives the full variable domain: DGGITQSPKYLFRKEGQNVTLSCEQNLNHDAMYWYRQDPGQGLRLIYYSQIVNDFQKGDIAEGYSVSREKKESFPLTVTSAQKNPTAFYLCASIGAGNTIYFGEGSWLTVV.

This clone was detected a few times. The chain couples TRBV11-2 to TRBJ2-7; D gene uncertain. The length of the CDR3 is 10 residues. The V gene's germline CDR1 is SGHAT and CDR2 FQNNGV. Trimming pared 7 bases from V and 2 bases from J, leaving 3 bases between. CDR3 protein: CASKTYEQYF. The CDR3 DNA reads as TGTGCCAGCAAAACCTACGAGCAGTACTTC.